This TCR beta chain was identified during a study of T cell repertoires in cytomegalovirus infection. Study results and caveats: Frequencies of public TCR beta families were cumulated, and this identified carriers of CMV plus the relevant HLA.

With respect to this clonotype: Antigen: not known.

MiXCR, applied by TCRdb to the reads, yields one record per CDR3 protein. The table has approximately 990,000 distinct CDR3 sequences, approximately 33% seen once. The sample consisted of cultured CD8+ T cells from PBMCs, taken from culture after CMV antigen stimulation. This sequence originates from a human donor in good health (CMV status not recorded). Some clones in this sample may be carry-over from other donors' samples.

CDR3: CASSWTGGRSPLHF. CDR3 sequence (DNA): TGTGCCAGCAGCTGGACAGGGGGTCGCTCACCCCTCCACTTT. The chain couples TRBV14 to TRBJ1-6, with 10 bases matching TRBD1. Germline-derived CDR1 and CDR2 are SGHDN and FVKESK. V was pared by 5 bases and J by 10 bases, with 5 bases of the junction left unmatched. The CDR3 runs 14 residues.